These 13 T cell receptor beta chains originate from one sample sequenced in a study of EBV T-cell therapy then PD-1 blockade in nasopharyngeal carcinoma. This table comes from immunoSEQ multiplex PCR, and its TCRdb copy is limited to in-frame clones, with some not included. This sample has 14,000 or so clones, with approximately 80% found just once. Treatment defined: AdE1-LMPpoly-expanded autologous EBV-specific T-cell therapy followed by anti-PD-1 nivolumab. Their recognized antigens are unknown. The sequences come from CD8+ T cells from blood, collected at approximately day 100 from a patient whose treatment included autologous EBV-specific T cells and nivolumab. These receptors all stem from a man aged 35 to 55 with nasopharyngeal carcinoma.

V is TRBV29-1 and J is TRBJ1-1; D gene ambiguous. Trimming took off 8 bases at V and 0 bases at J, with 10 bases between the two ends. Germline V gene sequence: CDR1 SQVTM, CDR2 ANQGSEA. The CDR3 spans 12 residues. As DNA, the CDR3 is TGCAGCTCCTTGATTATGAACACTGAAGCTTTCTTT. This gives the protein CSSLIMNTEAFF.

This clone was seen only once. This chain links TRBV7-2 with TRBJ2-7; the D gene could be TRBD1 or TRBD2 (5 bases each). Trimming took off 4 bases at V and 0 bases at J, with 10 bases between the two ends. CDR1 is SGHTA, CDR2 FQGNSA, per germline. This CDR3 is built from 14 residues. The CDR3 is CASSSAGTSYEQYF. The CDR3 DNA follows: TGTGCCAGCAGCTCGGCCGGGACCTCCTACGAGCAGTACTTC.

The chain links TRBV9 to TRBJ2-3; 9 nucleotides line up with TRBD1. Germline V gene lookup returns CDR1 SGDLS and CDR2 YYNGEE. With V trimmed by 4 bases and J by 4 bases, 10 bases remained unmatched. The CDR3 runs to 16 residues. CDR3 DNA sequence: TGTGCCAGCAGCCCGCGAACAGGGGGCGCGGCAGATACGCAGTATTTT. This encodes CASSPRTGGAADTQYF.

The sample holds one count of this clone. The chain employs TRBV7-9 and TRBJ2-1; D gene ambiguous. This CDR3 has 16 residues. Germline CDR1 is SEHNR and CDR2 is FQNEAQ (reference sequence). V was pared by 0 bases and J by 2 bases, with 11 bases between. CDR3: CASSLAKGTPYNEQFF. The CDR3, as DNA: TGTGCCAGCAGCTTAGCCAAGGGTACCCCCTACAATGAGCAGTTCTTC.

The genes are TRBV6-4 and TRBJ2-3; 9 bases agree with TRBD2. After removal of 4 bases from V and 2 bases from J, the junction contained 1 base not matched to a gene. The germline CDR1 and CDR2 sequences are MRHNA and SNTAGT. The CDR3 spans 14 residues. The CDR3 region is CASSGGGATDTQYF. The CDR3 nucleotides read TGTGCCAGCAGTGGCGGGGGGGCCACAGATACGCAGTATTTT.

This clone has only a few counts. The CDR3 region is CASSAGQESTEAFF. The CDR3 DNA reads as TGTGCCAGCAGTGCAGGGCAGGAGTCCACTGAAGCTTTCTTT. The V call is TRBV2, the J call TRBJ1-1; a weak D match, TRBD1 (5 bases). Germline-derived CDR1 and CDR2 are SNHLY and FYNNEI. The CDR3 contains 14 residues. V lost 4 bases and J lost 4, with 13 bases in between.

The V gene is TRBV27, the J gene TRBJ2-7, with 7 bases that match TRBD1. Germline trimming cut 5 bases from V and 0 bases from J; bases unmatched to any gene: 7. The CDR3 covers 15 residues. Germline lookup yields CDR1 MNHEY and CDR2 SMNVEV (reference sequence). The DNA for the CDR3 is TGTGCCAGCAGTCCTGGGACAGCTTACTCCTACGAGCAGTACTTC. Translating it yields CASSPGTAYSYEQYF.

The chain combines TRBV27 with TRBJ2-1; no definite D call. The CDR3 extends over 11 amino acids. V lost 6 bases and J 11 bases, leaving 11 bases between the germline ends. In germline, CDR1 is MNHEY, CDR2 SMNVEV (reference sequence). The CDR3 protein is CASSETSKQFF. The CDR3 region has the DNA TGTGCCAGCAGCGAGACCTCAAAGCAGTTCTTC.

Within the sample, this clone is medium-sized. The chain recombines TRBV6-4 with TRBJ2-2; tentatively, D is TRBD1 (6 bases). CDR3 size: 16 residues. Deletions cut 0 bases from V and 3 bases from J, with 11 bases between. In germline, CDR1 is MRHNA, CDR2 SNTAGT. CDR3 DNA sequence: TGTGCCAGCAGTGACTCGATAGGGGGTGACACCGGGGAGCTGTTTTTT. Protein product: CASSDSIGGDTGELFF.

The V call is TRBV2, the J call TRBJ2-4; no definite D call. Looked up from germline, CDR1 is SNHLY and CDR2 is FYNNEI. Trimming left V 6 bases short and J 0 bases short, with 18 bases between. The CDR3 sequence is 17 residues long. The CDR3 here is CASSEYRGSLAKNIQYF. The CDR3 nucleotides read TGTGCCAGCAGCGAGTATAGAGGCAGTCTAGCCAAAAACATTCAGTACTTC.

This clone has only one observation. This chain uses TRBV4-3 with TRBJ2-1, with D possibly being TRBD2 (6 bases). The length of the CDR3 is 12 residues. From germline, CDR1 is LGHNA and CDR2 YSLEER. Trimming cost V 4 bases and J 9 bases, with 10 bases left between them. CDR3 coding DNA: TGCGCCAGCAGCCTTACTAGCCTTGAGCAGTTCTTC. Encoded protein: CASSLTSLEQFF.

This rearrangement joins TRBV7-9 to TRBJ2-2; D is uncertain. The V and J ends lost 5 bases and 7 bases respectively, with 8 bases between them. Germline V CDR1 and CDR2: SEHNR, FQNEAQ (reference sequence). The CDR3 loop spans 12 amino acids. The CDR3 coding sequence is TGTGCCAGCAGCGCCCGGGTCGGGGAGCTGTTTTTT. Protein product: CASSARVGELFF. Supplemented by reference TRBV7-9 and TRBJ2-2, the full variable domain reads DTGVSQNPRHKITKRGQNVTFRCDPISEHNRLYWYRQTLGQGPEFLTYFQNEAQLEKSRLLSDRFSAERPKGSFSTLEIQRTEQGDSAMYLCASSARVGELFFGEGSRLTVL.

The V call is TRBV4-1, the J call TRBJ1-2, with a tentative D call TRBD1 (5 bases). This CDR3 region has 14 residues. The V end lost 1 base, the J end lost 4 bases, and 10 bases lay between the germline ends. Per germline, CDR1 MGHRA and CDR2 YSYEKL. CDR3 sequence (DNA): TGCGCCAGCAGCCAAGCAGGGACGGCCTATGGCTACACCTTC. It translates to CASSQAGTAYGYTF.